The present entry profiles one T cell receptor beta chain with its context. The V and J ends lost 7 bases and 8 bases, in that order; junction bases with no gene match: 7. Germline lookup yields CDR1 LNHDA and CDR2 SQIVND (reference sequence). The CDR3 consists of 13 residues. The sample is drawn from a study of OX40 agonist ivuxolimab in advanced cancers. Repertoires were generated with immunoSEQ multiplex PCR, while TCRdb's copy carries only in-frame clones and drops some. The top ten clones hold more than 0.5% of a sample with tens of thousands of clones, more than 75% of them seen once. This sequence was found in an adult with an advanced solid tumor such as melanoma, head and neck, liver or kidney cancer. The source material was CD4+ or CD8+ T cells sorted from blood, sampled in a trial of the OX40 agonist ivuxolimab. V and J are TRBV19 and TRBJ1-4, with TRBD1 matching 7 bases. CDR3: CASKHRGEEKLFF. The CDR3, as DNA: TGTGCCAGTAAACACAGGGGAGAAGAAAAACTGTTTTTT.